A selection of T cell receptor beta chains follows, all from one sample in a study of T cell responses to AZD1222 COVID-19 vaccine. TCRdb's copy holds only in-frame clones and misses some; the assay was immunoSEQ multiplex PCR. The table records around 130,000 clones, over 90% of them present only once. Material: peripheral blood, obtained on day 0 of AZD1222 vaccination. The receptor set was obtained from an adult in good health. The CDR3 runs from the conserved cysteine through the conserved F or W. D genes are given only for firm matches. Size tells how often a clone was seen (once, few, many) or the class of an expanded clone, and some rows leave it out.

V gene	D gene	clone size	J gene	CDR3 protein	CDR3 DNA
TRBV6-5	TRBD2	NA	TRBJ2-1	CASSNTGLAGREQFF	TGTGCCAGCAGTAATACGGGACTAGCGGGTCGTGAGCAGTTCTTC
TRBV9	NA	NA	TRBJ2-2	CASSVRPNTGELFF	TGTGCCAGCAGCGTAAGACCGAACACCGGGGAGCTGTTTTTT
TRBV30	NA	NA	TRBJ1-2	CACASGGGYTF	TGTGCCTGTGCGTCGGGGGGAGGCTACACCTTC
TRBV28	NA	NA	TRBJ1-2	CASSFARFRGAHYGYTF	TGTGCCAGCAGTTTTGCGAGGTTTCGGGGGGCCCACTATGGCTACACCTTC
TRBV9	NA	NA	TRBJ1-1	CASSVAVAKNTEAFF	TGTGCCAGCAGCGTAGCTGTCGCCAAGAACACTGAAGCTTTCTTT
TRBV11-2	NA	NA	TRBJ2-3	CASSYVSGTDTQYF	TGTGCCAGCAGCTATGTTAGCGGCACAGATACGCAGTATTTT
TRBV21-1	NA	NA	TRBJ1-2	CASSSKPPRGYTF	TGTGCCAGCAGCTCAAAGCCCCCTAGGGGCTACACCTTC
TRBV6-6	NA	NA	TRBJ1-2	CASSSPIRGPYGYTF	TGTGCCAGCAGTTCACCAATAAGGGGACCCTATGGCTACACCTTC
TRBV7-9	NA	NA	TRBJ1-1	CASSLQGPNTEAFF	TGTGCCAGCAGCTTACAGGGCCCGAACACTGAAGCTTTCTTT
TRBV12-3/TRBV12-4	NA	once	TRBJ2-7	CASSSLGLGEQYF	TGTGCCAGCAGTTCCCTGGGACTGGGCGAGCAGTACTTC
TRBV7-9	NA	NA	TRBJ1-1	CASSSPLQGNTEAFF	TGTGCCAGCAGCTCACCCTTACAGGGCAACACTGAAGCTTTCTTT
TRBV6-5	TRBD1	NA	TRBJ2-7	CASSRDRFYEQYF	TGTGCCAGTTCCCGGGACAGGTTCTACGAGCAGTACTTC
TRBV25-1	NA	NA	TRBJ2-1	CASSVGGGSYNEQFF	TGTGCCAGCAGTGTCGGGGGCGGCTCCTACAATGAGCAGTTCTTC
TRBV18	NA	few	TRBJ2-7	CASSRGTYEQYF	TGTGCCAGCTCCCGAGGAACCTACGAGCAGTACTTC
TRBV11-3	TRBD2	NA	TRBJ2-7	CASSFKGGLADEQYF	TGTGCCAGCAGCTTCAAGGGGGGACTAGCGGACGAGCAGTACTTC
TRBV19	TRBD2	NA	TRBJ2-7	CASSLLAGVVYEQYF	TGTGCCAGTAGTCTTCTAGCGGGAGTTGTTTACGAGCAGTACTTC
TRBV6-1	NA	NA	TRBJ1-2	CASSEAALTVRGYTF	TGTGCCAGCAGTGAAGCCGCCCTTACAGTGCGTGGCTACACCTTC
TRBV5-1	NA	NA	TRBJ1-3	CASSGGNTIYF	TGCGCCAGCAGCGGCGGAAACACCATATATTTT
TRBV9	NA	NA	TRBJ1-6	CASSVTNSPLHF	TGTGCCAGCAGCGTGACGAATTCACCCCTCCACTTT
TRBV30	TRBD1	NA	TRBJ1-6	CAWSVFAGTGEFPLHF	TGTGCCTGGAGTGTATTTGCCGGGACAGGGGAGTTTCCCCTCCACTTT
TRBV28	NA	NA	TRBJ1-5	CASSTALRGNGHQPQHF	TGTGCCAGCAGCACAGCATTGAGGGGGAATGGACATCAGCCCCAGCATTTT
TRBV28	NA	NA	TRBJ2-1	CASSSQVNLYNEQFF	TGTGCCAGCAGTTCACAGGTCAATTTGTACAATGAGCAGTTCTTC
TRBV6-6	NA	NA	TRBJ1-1	CASSHPLPGPGMNTEAFF	TGTGCCAGCAGTCACCCCCTCCCAGGACCCGGGATGAACACTGAAGCTTTCTTT
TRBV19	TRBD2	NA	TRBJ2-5	CASSPALSGKNQETQYF	TGTGCCAGTAGTCCCGCCCTTAGCGGGAAAAACCAAGAGACCCAGTACTTC
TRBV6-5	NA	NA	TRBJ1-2	CASQTQGAFGYTF	TGTGCCAGCCAAACGCAGGGTGCTTTTGGCTACACCTTC
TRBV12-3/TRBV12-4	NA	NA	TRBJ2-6	CASSSGANVLTF	TGTGCCAGCAGTTCTGGGGCCAACGTCCTGACTTTC
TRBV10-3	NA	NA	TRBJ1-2	CAIRFEAIGGYGYTF	TGTGCCATCAGATTCGAAGCAATCGGCGGCTATGGCTACACCTTC
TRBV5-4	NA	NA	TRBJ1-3	CASSLAGWAAGNTIYF	TGTGCCAGCAGCTTGGCCGGTTGGGCGGCTGGAAACACCATATATTTT
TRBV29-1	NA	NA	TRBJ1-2	CSSDRPQGYGYTF	TGCAGCTCCGACAGGCCCCAGGGCTATGGCTACACCTTC
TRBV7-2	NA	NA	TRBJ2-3	CASSSPRDFKFPDTQYF	TGTGCCAGCAGCTCCCCGAGGGACTTCAAGTTCCCAGATACGCAGTATTTT
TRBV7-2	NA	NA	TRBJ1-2	CASSRTGTLGGYTF	TGTGCCAGCAGCCGGACGGGCACATTGGGTGGCTACACCTTC
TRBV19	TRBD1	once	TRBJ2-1	CASEDRGDNEQFF	TGTGCCAGCGAGGACAGGGGGGACAATGAGCAGTTCTTC
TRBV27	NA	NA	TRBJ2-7	CASSLSGGHLEQYF	TGTGCCAGCAGTCTATCCGGCGGCCATCTCGAGCAGTACTTC
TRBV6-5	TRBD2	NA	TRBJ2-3	CASSYSRGGNTDTQYF	TGTGCCAGCAGTTACTCGCGCGGGGGAAACACAGATACGCAGTATTTT
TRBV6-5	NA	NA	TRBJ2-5	CASRREETQYF	TGTGCCAGTCGCAGGGAAGAGACCCAGTACTTC
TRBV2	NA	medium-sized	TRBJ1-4	CATLPGGANEKLFF	TGTGCCACCCTTCCCGGGGGGGCCAATGAAAAACTGTTTTTT
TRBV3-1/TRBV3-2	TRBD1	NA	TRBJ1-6	CASSLIKPTGTSPLHF	TGTGCCAGCAGCCTAATTAAACCGACAGGGACTTCACCCCTCCACTTT
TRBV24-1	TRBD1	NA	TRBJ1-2	CATSDPGSAGGGGYTF	TGTGCCACCAGTGACCCAGGATCTGCAGGGGGCGGTGGCTACACCTTC
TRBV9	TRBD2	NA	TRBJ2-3	CASSVLGGLAGSTDTQYF	TGTGCCAGCAGCGTACTAGGGGGGCTAGCGGGATCCACAGATACGCAGTATTTT
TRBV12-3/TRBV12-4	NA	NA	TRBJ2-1	CASSLQDSEQFF	TGTGCCAGCAGTCTACAGGATAGTGAGCAGTTCTTC
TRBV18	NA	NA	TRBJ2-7	CASSPNSRPEQYF	TGTGCCAGCTCACCCAACTCGAGGCCTGAGCAGTACTTC
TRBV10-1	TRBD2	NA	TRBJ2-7	CASSEWGLAGEIGSYEQYF	TGCGCCAGCAGTGAGTGGGGACTAGCGGGGGAAATTGGGTCCTACGAGCAGTACTTC
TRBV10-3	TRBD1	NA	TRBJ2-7	CANKGDPGQGSEQYF	TGTGCCAACAAAGGCGATCCGGGACAGGGATCCGAGCAGTACTTC
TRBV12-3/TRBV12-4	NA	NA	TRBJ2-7	CASSSHYEQYF	TGTGCCAGCAGTTCCCACTACGAGCAGTACTTC
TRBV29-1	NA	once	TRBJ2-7	CSVPMGYEQYF	TGCAGCGTTCCCATGGGCTACGAGCAGTACTTC
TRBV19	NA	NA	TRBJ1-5	CASSKGKIQPQHF	TGTGCCAGTAGTAAGGGGAAAATTCAGCCCCAGCATTTT
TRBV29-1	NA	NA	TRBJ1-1	CSVSPLGTNTEAFF	TGCAGCGTCTCCCCTCTCGGTACGAACACTGAAGCTTTCTTT